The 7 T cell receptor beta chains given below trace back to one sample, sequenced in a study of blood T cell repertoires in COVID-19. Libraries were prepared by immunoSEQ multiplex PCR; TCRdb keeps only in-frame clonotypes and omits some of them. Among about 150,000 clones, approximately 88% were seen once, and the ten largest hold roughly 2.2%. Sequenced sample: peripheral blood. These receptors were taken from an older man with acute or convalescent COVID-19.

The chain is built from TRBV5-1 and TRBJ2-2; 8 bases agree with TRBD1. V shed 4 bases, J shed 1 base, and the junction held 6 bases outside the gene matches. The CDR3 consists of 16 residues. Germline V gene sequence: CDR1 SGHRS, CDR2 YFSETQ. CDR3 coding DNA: TGCGCCAGCAGCCACCGTGGGACAGGGAACACCGGGGAGCTGTTTTTT. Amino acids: CASSHRGTGNTGELFF.

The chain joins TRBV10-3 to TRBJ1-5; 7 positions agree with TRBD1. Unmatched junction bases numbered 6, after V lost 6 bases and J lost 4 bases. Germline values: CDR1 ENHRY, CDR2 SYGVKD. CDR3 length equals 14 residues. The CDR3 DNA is TGTGCCATCAGCCAAGACAGGGCTAATCAGCCCCAGCATTTT. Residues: CAISQDRANQPQHF.

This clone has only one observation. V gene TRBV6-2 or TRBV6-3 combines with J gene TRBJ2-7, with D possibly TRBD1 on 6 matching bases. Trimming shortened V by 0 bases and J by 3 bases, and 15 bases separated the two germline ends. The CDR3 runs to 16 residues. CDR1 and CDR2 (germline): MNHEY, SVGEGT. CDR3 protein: CASSYSMKGDNYEQYF. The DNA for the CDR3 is TGTGCCAGCAGTTACTCGATGAAAGGGGACAACTACGAGCAGTACTTC.

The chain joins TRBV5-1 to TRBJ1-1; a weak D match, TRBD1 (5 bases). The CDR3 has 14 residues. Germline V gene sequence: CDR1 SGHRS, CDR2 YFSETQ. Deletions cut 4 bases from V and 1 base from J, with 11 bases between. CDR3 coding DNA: TGCGCCAGCAGCACGGGACTAACGAACACTGAAGCTTTCTTT. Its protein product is CASSTGLTNTEAFF.

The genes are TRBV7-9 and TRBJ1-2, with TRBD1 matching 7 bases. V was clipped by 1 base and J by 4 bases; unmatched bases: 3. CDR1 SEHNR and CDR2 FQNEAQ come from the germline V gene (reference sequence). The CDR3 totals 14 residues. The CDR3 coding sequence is TGTGCCAGCAGCTTAGGGGCAGGGGGCTATGGCTACACCTTC. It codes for CASSLGAGGYGYTF.

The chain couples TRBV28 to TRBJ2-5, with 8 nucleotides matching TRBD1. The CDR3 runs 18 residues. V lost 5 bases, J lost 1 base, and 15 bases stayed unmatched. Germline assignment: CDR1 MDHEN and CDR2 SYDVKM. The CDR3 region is CASSQGTGLQRGQETQYF. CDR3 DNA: TGTGCCAGCAGTCAAGGGACAGGCCTTCAAAGGGGCCAAGAGACCCAGTACTTC. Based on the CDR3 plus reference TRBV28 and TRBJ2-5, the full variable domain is DVKVTQSSRYLVKRTGEKVFLECVQDMDHENMFWYRQDPGLGLRLIYFSYDVKMKEKGDIPEGYSVSREKKERFSLILESASTNQTSMYLCASSQGTGLQRGQETQYFGPGTRLLVL.

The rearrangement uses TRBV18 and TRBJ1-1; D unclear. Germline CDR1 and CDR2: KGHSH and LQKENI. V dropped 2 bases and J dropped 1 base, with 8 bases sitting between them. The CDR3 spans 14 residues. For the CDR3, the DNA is TGTGCCAGCTCACCAACGAGTCGGAACACTGAAGCTTTCTTT. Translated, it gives CASSPTSRNTEAFF.